This entry describes one T cell receptor beta chain. The sample comes from a study of blood T cell repertoires in COVID-19. Study information: The cDNA or gDNA used as material had been derived from T cells, B-cell-depleted T cells, or PBMCs.

Method: immunoSEQ multiplex PCR; TCRdb's copy keeps in-frame clones and lacks some. The sample includes around 330,000 clones, 90% of them seen just once. CDR1 is SGHAT and CDR2 is FQNNGV in the germline V gene. The CDR3 sequence is 13 residues long. V lost 5 bases to trimming and J lost 5 bases; unmatched junction nucleotides: 4. Study members were between about 18 and 95 years old and lived in 24 US regions. Each participant's cohort was designated according to participant-reported clinical history. Sample: PBMCs or T cells enriched from blood (not recorded which). The sequence was collected from a man in his 60s who had recovered from COVID-19. J is TRBJ2-5 and V is TRBV11-2, with 8 bases aligning to TRBD1. For the CDR3, the DNA is TGTGCCAGCAGCCGACAGGGGAGGGAGACCCAGTACTTC. Protein: CASSRQGRETQYF.